The rows below give T cell receptor beta chains drawn from one sample of a study of T-cell memory formation after mild COVID-19. TCRdb re-analysed the 5' RACE reads in MiXCR, keeping a single row per CDR3 protein. The data hold about 470,000 distinct CDR3 sequences, with 15% to 20% observed a single time. The sequenced sample was PBMCs or a T cell subset sorted from them (not recorded which). The receptor set was obtained from an adult woman who had mild COVID-19 (a few samples of this study predate the infection). Cell type and time point are not known. Both conserved end residues are part of each CDR3. A D gene is named only where the DNA matches it firmly. Size is stated for part of the rows, as once, few or many counts, or as a class when the clone is expanded.

clone size	V gene	J gene	D gene	CDR3 DNA	CDR3 protein
NA	TRBV14	TRBJ2-3	NA	TGTGCCAGCAGCCCCGTACATAGCACAGATACGCAGTATTTT	CASSPVHSTDTQYF
few	TRBV11-2	TRBJ2-1	TRBD2	TGTGCCAGCAGCTTTTCTAGCGGGGCCGTCGGTGAGCAGTTCTTC	CASSFSSGAVGEQFF
few	TRBV6-2/TRBV6-3	TRBJ1-1	TRBD1	TGTGCCAGCAGTTACTCCCGCGACAGGGGGTACACTGAAGCTTTCTTT	CASSYSRDRGYTEAFF
NA	TRBV7-7	TRBJ2-3	TRBD2	TGTGCCAGCAGCTTAGATGCGCGGGGGGGCCCAGATACGCAGTATTTT	CASSLDARGGPDTQYF
once	TRBV27	TRBJ2-5	NA	TGTGCCAGCACATGGACGGGAGAGACCCAGTACTTC	CASTWTGETQYF
NA	TRBV18	TRBJ1-2	NA	TGTGCCAGCTCACCCGAACAGGGCCACTATGGCTACACCTTC	CASSPEQGHYGYTF
NA	TRBV5-6	TRBJ2-1	NA	TGTGCCAGCAGCTATACCGGTCGGTTGACCAATGAGCAGTTCTTC	CASSYTGRLTNEQFF
NA	TRBV3-1	TRBJ2-7	NA	TGTGCCAGCAGCCAAGAGCCCTTTTCCTTCGGAGGCGAGCAGTACTTC	CASSQEPFSFGGEQYF
NA	TRBV9	TRBJ1-1	TRBD1	TGTGCCAGCAGCGCAAGGGACAGAAGAACTGAAGCTTTCTTT	CASSARDRRTEAFF
NA	TRBV12-3/TRBV12-4	TRBJ2-5	TRBD1	TGTGCCAGCAGTTTCATTGCGGGGACAGGGGGCCGGAGGGAGACCCAGTACTTC	CASSFIAGTGGRRETQYF
few	TRBV7-9	TRBJ2-5	TRBD2	TGTGCCAGCAGCCCGGGACTAGCGGGGATGGGGCAAGAGACCCAGTACTTC	CASSPGLAGMGQETQYF
NA	TRBV20-1	TRBJ2-1	TRBD2	TGCAGTGCTAGTCCTAGCGGGGTCCCGAATGAGCAGTTCTTC	CSASPSGVPNEQFF
NA	TRBV6-5	TRBJ1-3	NA	TGTGCCAGCAGCCTTACTCGCGGTGTCCACTCTGGAAACACCATATATTTT	CASSLTRGVHSGNTIYF
few	TRBV7-9	TRBJ1-6	TRBD1	TGTGCCAGCAGCTTAGACCTCTTTATGACAGGGTATTCACCCCTCCACTTT	CASSLDLFMTGYSPLHF
few	TRBV7-3	TRBJ2-2	TRBD2	TGTGCCAGCAGCCCCCGGAGCGGGAGTTTAGGGGAGCTGTTTTTT	CASSPRSGSLGELFF
few	TRBV5-5	TRBJ2-3	NA	TGTGCCAGCAGCTTTTACCCAGCGAGTGCCTCAGGCACAGATACGCAGTATTTT	CASSFYPASASGTDTQYF
many	TRBV5-1	TRBJ2-2	NA	TGCGCCAGCAGCTTGTGGGACCCTACCGAAGGGGAGCTGTTTTTT	CASSLWDPTEGELFF
few	TRBV5-8	TRBJ1-1	TRBD1	TGTGCCAGCAGCGAGGGACAGGGAAGAGAAACTGAAGCTTTCTTT	CASSEGQGRETEAFF
few	TRBV24-1	TRBJ2-2	TRBD2	TGTGCCACCAGTGACCCCGGACTAGCGGCCACCGGGGAGCTGTTTTTT	CATSDPGLAATGELFF
few	TRBV12-3/TRBV12-4	TRBJ2-7	NA	TGTGCCAGCAGTTTAGGACCCAGGGGATGGCAGTACTTC	CASSLGPRGWQYF
NA	TRBV7-6	TRBJ2-3	NA	TGTGCCAGCAGCTTATTAGGGGCTAGCACAGATACGCAGTATTTT	CASSLLGASTDTQYF
few	TRBV7-2	TRBJ2-1	TRBD1	TGTGCCAGCAGCTCGGGACAGGGCCTGACCAATGAGCAGTTCTTC	CASSSGQGLTNEQFF
NA	TRBV18	TRBJ1-1	NA	TGTGCCAGCTCAACCCGATTACAGGATCACGGCGGGGCTTTCTTT	CASSTRLQDHGGAFF
few	TRBV15	TRBJ2-3	NA	TGTGCCACCAGCAGACGCCTCGGGGCTACCACAGATACGCAGTATTTT	CATSRRLGATTDTQYF
NA	TRBV24-1	TRBJ1-2	TRBD1	TGTGCCACCAGTGACCCGGACAGGGCCTACACCTTC	CATSDPDRAYTF
few	TRBV25-1	TRBJ2-3	NA	TGTGCCAGCAGTGACTCCGTGGGAGATACGCAGTATTTT	CASSDSVGDTQYF
few	TRBV5-4	TRBJ2-3	NA	TGTGCCAGCAGCTTGGCCATGGACAGTTATACGCAGTATTTT	CASSLAMDSYTQYF
NA	TRBV11-3	TRBJ2-5	TRBD2	TGTGCCAGCAGCTTGGATCGAACTAGCGGGCGGTTCCAAGAGACCCAGTACTTC	CASSLDRTSGRFQETQYF
NA	TRBV12-3/TRBV12-4	TRBJ2-1	TRBD1	TGTGCCAGCAGATGGGGACAGGGGGCCGGGGAGCAGTTCTTC	CASRWGQGAGEQFF
few	TRBV20-1	TRBJ2-2	NA	TGCAGTGCTAGAGATCTGGATTCGAACACCGGGGAGCTGTTTTTT	CSARDLDSNTGELFF
NA	TRBV12-3/TRBV12-4	TRBJ2-1	NA	TGTGCCAGCAGCCACTCGGGTGGGCGTAAGGCCAATGAGCAGTTCTTC	CASSHSGGRKANEQFF
few	TRBV15	TRBJ1-2	NA	TGTGCCACCAGCAGAGACAGGGTGGGGGCCTATGGCTACACCTTC	CATSRDRVGAYGYTF
few	TRBV10-2	TRBJ2-5	TRBD2	TGCGCCAGCAGTGAGTCCTTGAGGCCTAGCGGGAAACAAGAGACCCAGTACTTC	CASSESLRPSGKQETQYF
few	TRBV5-6	TRBJ1-4	TRBD1	TGTGCCAGCAGCTTGAGAGACAGGGGTACTAATGAAAAACTGTTTTTT	CASSLRDRGTNEKLFF
NA	TRBV19	TRBJ2-3	TRBD2	TGTGCCAGTAGCTGGCGGGGGTCTAGCACAGATACGCAGTATTTT	CASSWRGSSTDTQYF
few	TRBV20-1	TRBJ2-3	TRBD2	TGCAGTGCTACTAGCGGGAGAACAGATACGCAGTATTTT	CSATSGRTDTQYF
NA	TRBV4-1	TRBJ2-3	NA	TGCGCCAGCAGCCAAGAGGCGGGGGCCCACTCTAGCACAGATACGCAGTATTTT	CASSQEAGAHSSTDTQYF
NA	TRBV6-2/TRBV6-3	TRBJ2-7	NA	TGTGCCAGCAAAGGAGGGAACAGGTACGAGCAGTACTTC	CASKGGNRYEQYF
NA	TRBV3-1	TRBJ2-1	TRBD2	TGTGCCAGCAGCCAAGAACTACTAGCGGGGGCAAATGAGCAGTTCTTC	CASSQELLAGANEQFF
many	TRBV7-9	TRBJ2-7	NA	TGTGCCAGCAGCTTAGAGGCGACAGGCTATTACGAGCAGTACTTC	CASSLEATGYYEQYF
few	TRBV7-2	TRBJ1-2	NA	TGTGCCAGCAGCTTTCCGGGGGGAGTCTATGGCTACACCTTC	CASSFPGGVYGYTF
NA	TRBV12-5	TRBJ2-1	TRBD2	TGTGCTAGTGGTTTTATCCTAGCGGGTAATTACAATGAGCAGTTCTTC	CASGFILAGNYNEQFF
few	TRBV6-5	TRBJ1-4	TRBD1	TGTGCCAGCAAGCGGGACAGGGCTAATGAAAAACTGTTTTTT	CASKRDRANEKLFF
many	TRBV7-8	TRBJ2-3	NA	TGTGCCAGCAGCTTCGGGACTAGCACAGATACGCAGTATTTT	CASSFGTSTDTQYF
few	TRBV24-1	TRBJ2-4	NA	TGTGCCACCAGGACAGTAGCCAAAAACATTCAGTACTTC	CATRTVAKNIQYF
few	TRBV5-6	TRBJ1-4	TRBD1	TGTGCCAGCAGCACCGACGGACAGGAGGGAGAAAAACTGTTTTTT	CASSTDGQEGEKLFF
NA	TRBV7-8	TRBJ2-7	TRBD1	TGTGCCAGCAGCACTCAGGGACAGCTCTACGAGCAGTACTTC	CASSTQGQLYEQYF
NA	TRBV5-1	TRBJ1-1	TRBD1	TGCGCCAGCAGCACAGGAGACAGGGCTGAAGCTTTCTTT	CASSTGDRAEAFF
few	TRBV7-6	TRBJ1-5	NA	TGTGCCAGCAGCTTAGGATCCGGGAGAGGCAATCAGCCCCAGCATTTT	CASSLGSGRGNQPQHF
few	TRBV24-1	TRBJ2-2	TRBD1	TGTGCCACCAGTGATTACCGGGACAGTGGGATCACCGGGGAGCTGTTTTTT	CATSDYRDSGITGELFF
NA	TRBV5-5	TRBJ1-1	NA	TGTGCCAGCAGTCCGCAGCCAGGGACTTTGAACACTGAAGCTTTCTTT	CASSPQPGTLNTEAFF
NA	TRBV20-1	TRBJ2-7	NA	TGCAGTGCTAGGGGCGCCTCGACTCCGGGCTACGAGCAGTACTTC	CSARGASTPGYEQYF
many	TRBV7-9	TRBJ1-1	NA	TGTGCCAGCAGCTTAGGTTCGTTGTCAGGGGAAATGAACACTGAAGCTTTCTTT	CASSLGSLSGEMNTEAFF
few	TRBV10-3	TRBJ2-5	NA	TGTGCCATCAGCAGGGGAGAGACCCAGTACTTC	CAISRGETQYF